The sequence of this T cell receptor beta chain was determined in a study of cytomegalovirus exposure and HLA in healthy donors. Study findings and constraints: Roughly uniform depth of sequencing across donors was assumed in presence/absence analyses. Later analysis identified over 15,000 TCR beta sequences associated with HLA alleles, using a false discovery rate threshold of 0.05. Accurate HLA-A and HLA-B prediction from TCR beta sequences was reported for most subjects.

Germline V gives CDR1 SGHNT, CDR2 YYREEE (reference sequence). Trimming took 0 bases from V and 0 from J; bases not matched to a gene: 3. This CDR3 region has 16 residues. Details on this clone: Its antigen is currently unknown.

PCR used 60 Vbeta primers and 13 Jbeta primers. Assay: immunoSEQ multiplex PCR; the TCRdb copy retains only in-frame clones and omits some. The sample yields more than 150,000 clones, over 75% seen once. V and J are TRBV5-4 and TRBJ2-1, with 7 bases matching TRBD2. What was sequenced was PBMCs. The receptor was derived from a man between 45 and 60 years old in good health and CMV-seropositive. The CDR3 here is CASSLERGVSYNEQFF. Here the CDR3 DNA reads TGTGCCAGCAGCTTGGAGCGGGGAGTCTCCTACAATGAGCAGTTCTTC.